The entry below describes one T cell receptor (beta chain). Its antigen is still unknown. CDR3 length: 13 residues. Germline assignment: CDR1 SQVTM and CDR2 ANQGSEA. V was pared by 3 bases and J by 4 bases, with 13 bases between. This specimen comes from a study of shared clonotypes between healthy human individuals. Study-level points and caveats: Sorted-subset sequencing was shown by rarefaction to be incomplete despite large depth.

CD45RO negativity and positive selection for CCR7 defined naive CD8 cells, a population that excluded terminally differentiated effector memory CD45RA+ cells. Data came from immunoSEQ multiplex PCR; TCRdb stores just in-frame clones and leaves some out. This table has approximately 2,000,000 clones, around 93% appearing once. The sequenced sample consisted of naive CD8+ T cells from PBMCs. The sequence derives from a man aged 18 to 35 in good health. Some clones in this sample may be carry-over from other donors' samples. V usage is TRBV29-1 and J usage is TRBJ2-7; no firm D call. This chain's CDR3 is CSVEDRQQYEQYF. CDR3 nucleotide sequence: TGCAGCGTTGAGGACCGGCAGCAATACGAGCAGTACTTC.